The 9 T cell receptor beta chains below come from one sample, sequenced in a study of CD8 T cells in ankylosing spondylitis (dated by TCRdb to about 2017). These receptors' antigens are unknown. To prepare the library, 5' RACE was applied. Sequencing took place on an Illumina HiSeq 2500. The raw public reads went through TCRdb reprocessing: fastp at Q25, MiXCR clone calling, in-frame beta chains kept. CDR3 protein duplicates are merged, each entry listing the most common genes and DNA. This sample lists more than 600,000 distinct CDR3 sequences; around a fifth were detected once. Over 15% of the sample rests with the top ten. Here is what the overall study found, with its caveats: A TCR beta motif of roughly 8 highly homologous amino acid variants appeared characteristic of blood from ankylosing spondylitis patients.

The sample taken for sequencing was blood, either unsorted or a sorted T cell fraction (not recorded which). Source of these receptors: a male donor with ankylosing spondylitis.

J is TRBJ1-5 and V is TRBV27; TRBD1 matches at 7 bases. The CDR3 contains 15 residues. Germline CDR1 and CDR2: MNHEY and SMNVEV (reference sequence). The J segment lost 3 bases and the V segment lost 8 bases, leaving 10 bases of the junction unmatched. CDR3 sequence (DNA): TGTGCCAGCGGTATGACAGGGTGGGTCAATCAGCCCCAGCATTTT. Its translation is CASGMTGWVNQPQHF.

The chain uses TRBV20-1 and TRBJ2-7; either TRBD1 or TRBD2 may supply D (5 bases each). V lost 6 bases to trimming and J lost 5 bases, with 20 bases between them. The V gene's germline CDR1 is DFQATT and CDR2 SNEGSKA (reference sequence). The CDR3 has 14 amino acids. CDR3 DNA: TGCAGTGCCCCATCACGGGGCCCCTGGGACGAGCAGTACTTC. Protein: CSAPSRGPWDEQYF.

Only a few counts were recorded for this clonotype. The V gene is TRBV20-1, the J gene TRBJ2-1; possibly TRBD1 for D (5 bases). This CDR3 spans 14 amino acids. Deletions cut 6 bases from V and 0 bases from J, with 12 bases between. Germline assignment: CDR1 DFQATT and CDR2 SNEGSKA (reference sequence). CDR3 nucleotide sequence: TGCAGTGCAGGGGCGAAGATCTCCTACAATGAGCAGTTCTTC. Its protein product is CSAGAKISYNEQFF.

This clonotype has more than one count but fewer than ten. The chain combines TRBV5-5 with TRBJ2-7, with no clear D. V lost 0 bases to trimming and J lost 5 bases, with 15 bases between them. Germline loops: CDR1 SGHKS, CDR2 YYEKEE (reference sequence). The CDR3 has 15 amino acids. The CDR3 DNA follows: TGTGCCAGCAGCTTGGTCGGCAGCCCAGCCGACGAGCAGTACTTC. Translating it yields CASSLVGSPADEQYF.

A few counts support this clonotype. The chain couples TRBV6-5 to TRBJ1-2; no firm D call. CDR3 length: 14 amino acids. The germline V gene encodes CDR1 MNHEY and CDR2 SVGAGI. Trimming left V 2 bases short and J 6 bases short, with 13 bases between. The chain's CDR3 is CASSYGDAVDGYTF. The CDR3 DNA sequence: TGTGCCAGCAGTTACGGCGACGCGGTAGATGGCTACACCTTC.

This clonotype was recorded many times. The chain has TRBV6-4 and TRBJ2-1; 10 nucleotides align to TRBD2. The germline V gene encodes CDR1 MRHNA and CDR2 SNTAGT. This CDR3 has 15 residues. V shed 0 bases and J 8 bases; nucleotides not matched to a gene: 4. CDR3 nucleotide sequence: TGTGCCAGCAGTGACTCAGCGGGAGGGCCGCATGAGCAGTTCTTC. Protein: CASSDSAGGPHEQFF.

In this sample, this clonotype turned up a few times. The V and J genes are TRBV6-2 or TRBV6-3 and TRBJ1-1; D gene unclear. The CDR3 loop spans 11 amino acids. Trimming pared 4 bases from V and 13 bases from J, leaving 13 bases between. CDR1 and CDR2 (germline): MNHEY, SVGEGT. As DNA, the CDR3 is TGTGCCAGCAGTTCCAACCGAGAGATTTTCTTT. Residues: CASSSNREIFF.

This clonotype has a handful of counts. The chain has TRBV5-1 and TRBJ1-1; TRBD1 matches at 7 bases. This CDR3 comprises 18 residues. V shed 1 base and J 2 bases; nucleotides not matched to a gene: 14. CDR1 is SGHRS, CDR2 YFSETQ, per germline. Written as DNA, the CDR3 is TGCGCCAGCAGCTTGTCCCCGGGACAGTTGACTTTTAACACTGAAGCTTTCTTT. Its protein product is CASSLSPGQLTFNTEAFF. The full variable domain, its missing parts supplied by reference TRBV5-1 and TRBJ1-1, is KAGVTQTPRYLIKTRGQQVTLSCSPISGHRSVSWYQQTPGQGLQFLFEYFSETQRNKGNFPGRFSGRQFSNSRSEMNVSTLELGDSALYLCASSLSPGQLTFNTEAFFGQGTRLTVV.

The rearrangement links TRBV7-2 to TRBJ2-7; 12 bases match TRBD2. The trim removed 3 bases at V and 2 bases at J, leaving 5 bases unmatched. CDR1 is SGHTA, CDR2 FQGNSA, per germline. The CDR3 has 16 residues. CDR3 nucleotides: TGTGCCAGCAGCTTGAGGACTAGCGGGATTACCTACGAGCAGTACTTC. Its translation: CASSLRTSGITYEQYF.